Presented here are 26 T cell receptor beta chains from one specimen sequenced in a study of shared clonotypes between healthy human individuals. Profiled with immunoSEQ multiplex PCR; TCRdb holds only in-frame clones, not every one. Of roughly 2.4 million clones in the sample, 90% to 97% were seen once. Specimen: naive CD4+ T cells sorted from blood. As to subset: CD45RA+ positively selected. These receptors came from a man aged 18 to 35 in good health.

In DNA, the CDR3 is TGCGCCAGCAGCTTGTTTGGAGGGGCTAAACTCTACGAGCAGTACTTC. Its protein is CASSLFGGAKLYEQYF. The rearrangement joins TRBV5-1 to TRBJ2-7, with D maybe TRBD2 (6 bases). Germline V CDR1 and CDR2: SGHRS, YFSETQ. The CDR3 is made up of 16 amino acids. Trimming stripped 1 base from V and 3 bases from J, with 17 bases between.

V and J are TRBV7-2 and TRBJ2-3, with a possible D match to TRBD2 (6 bases). CDR3 length: 17 residues. The V end was cut by 1 base, the J end by 1 base, with 15 bases between. Germline V gene lookup returns CDR1 SGHTA and CDR2 FQGNSA. DNA of the CDR3: TGTGCCAGCAGCTTAGTGGGGGTGGGCGGGGGCACAGATACGCAGTATTTT. This translates into CASSLVGVGGGTDTQYF.

This sequence joins TRBV29-1 and TRBJ1-4; D remains unclear. The CDR3 runs 15 residues. CDR1 is SQVTM, CDR2 ANQGSEA, per germline. Trimming removed 0 bases at V and 7 bases at J, with 15 bases between. The CDR3 is CSVEDRVGAGEKLFF. In DNA, the CDR3 is TGCAGCGTTGAAGATCGGGTGGGCGCGGGTGAAAAACTGTTTTTT.

The V and J genes are TRBV25-1 and TRBJ1-3; D unclear. V was trimmed by 6 bases and J by 1 base, leaving 4 bases between them. Germline CDR1 MGHDK, CDR2 SYGVNS. The CDR3 has 12 amino acids. CDR3 DNA: TGTGCCAGCAGCTATTCTGGAAACACCATATATTTT. Translated, it gives CASSYSGNTIYF.

V is TRBV6-5 and J is TRBJ1-1, with D maybe TRBD1 (6 bases). The V gene lost 0 bases and the J gene lost 3 bases, with 8 bases spanning the gap. Germline V CDR1 and CDR2: MNHEY, SVGAGI. This CDR3 contains 14 residues. The CDR3 spells CASSYSHRDTEAFF. The CDR3 bases are TGTGCCAGCAGTTACTCCCACAGGGACACTGAAGCTTTCTTT.

V usage is TRBV30 and J usage is TRBJ1-3; D remains unclear. Trimming left V 3 bases short and J 6 bases short, with 3 bases between. CDR1 and CDR2 from the germline V gene are GTSNPN and SVGIG (reference sequence). CDR3 size: 10 residues. The chain's CDR3 is CAWSENTIYF. The CDR3 nucleotides are TGTGCCTGGAGCGAAAACACCATATATTTT. The variable domain in full, completed from reference TRBV30 and TRBJ1-3, reads SQTIHQWPATLVQPVGSPLSLECTVEGTSNPNLYWYRQAAGRGLQLLFYSVGIGQISSEVPQNLSASRPQDRQFILSSKKLLLSDSGFYLCAWSENTIYFGEGSWLTVV.

The V call is TRBV5-4, the J call TRBJ1-4, with 10 bases that match TRBD1. The trim removed 0 bases at V and 3 bases at J, leaving 5 bases unmatched. This CDR3 has 17 residues. CDR1 is SGHNT, CDR2 YYREEE, per germline (reference sequence). The CDR3 nucleotides are TGTGCCAGCAGCTTGGGAGGGACAGGGGCTTCTAATGAAAAACTGTTTTTT. It is translated as CASSLGGTGASNEKLFF.

The genes are TRBV5-4 and TRBJ2-7; D is tentatively TRBD1 or TRBD2 (6 bases each). Germline CDR1 is SGHNT and CDR2 is YYREEE (reference sequence). V was shortened by 0 bases and J by 5 bases, with 12 bases between the two germline ends. The CDR3 is made up of 14 amino acids. CDR3 DNA: TGTGCCAGCAGCTTGGGGGGGGCTCGGGACGAGCAGTACTTC. Residues: CASSLGGARDEQYF. The whole variable domain, filled in from reference TRBV5-4 and TRBJ2-7, reads ETGVTQSPTHLIKTRGQQVTLRCSSQSGHNTVSWYQQALGQGPQFIFQYYREEENGRGNFPPRFSGLQFPNYSSELNVNALELDDSALYLCASSLGGARDEQYFGPGTRLTVT.

Only one count was recorded for this clone. This rearrangement joins TRBV7-8 to TRBJ2-2; TRBD2 aligns across 9 bases. The germline gives CDR1 SGHVS, CDR2 FQNEAQ. The V segment lost 8 bases and the J segment 2 bases; nucleotides outside the gene matches: 6. This CDR3 region has 15 residues. CDR3 residues: CASGTSGHNTGELFF. CDR3 bases: TGTGCCAGCGGAACTAGCGGGCATAACACCGGGGAGCTGTTTTTT.

As concerns this clone: The same CDR3 arises from other DNA sequences in this sample as well. The chain has TRBV20-1 and TRBJ1-2, with unresolved D. Deletions cut 6 bases from V and 7 bases from J, with 9 bases between. CDR1 and CDR2 from the germline V gene are DFQATT and SNEGSKA (reference sequence). This CDR3 region has 10 residues. The CDR3 region has the DNA TGCAGTGCCTCCCGCGGTGGCTACACCTTC. Encoded protein: CSASRGGYTF.

In its sample, this clone was seen a few times. The V and J genes are TRBV6-1 and TRBJ2-4; no firm D call. Germline V gene lookup returns CDR1 MNHNS and CDR2 SASEGT. The germline V and J ends were trimmed by 4 bases and 8 bases, with 9 bases remaining between them. This CDR3 contains 12 residues. In DNA form, the CDR3 reads TGTGCCAGCAGTGCCCTCTTGGACATTCAGTACTTC. Its translation: CASSALLDIQYF.

The genes are TRBV7-9 and TRBJ1-2; D might be TRBD1 (5 bases). CDR3 size: 13 residues. The V gene's germline CDR1 is SEHNR and CDR2 FQNEAQ (reference sequence). The V and J ends lost 1 base and 7 bases respectively, with 10 bases between them. The CDR3 is CASSLGEGFGYTF. CDR3 bases: TGTGCCAGCAGCTTAGGGGAGGGGTTTGGCTACACCTTC.

The count of this clone is one. The genes are TRBV6-1 and TRBJ2-3; 14 nucleotides line up with TRBD2. This CDR3 region has 16 residues. Germline CDR1 is MNHNS and CDR2 is SASEGT. Losses at the gene ends were 3 bases for V and 3 bases for J; bases not matched to a gene: 2. CDR3 residues: CASSDGTSGSTDTQYF. CDR3 bases: TGTGCCAGCAGTGATGGGACTAGCGGGAGTACAGATACGCAGTATTTT.

The table lists this clone with a few counts. Other nucleotide sequences from this sample produce the same CDR3. V and J are TRBV4-3 and TRBJ1-6; D is unclear. The V gene's germline CDR1 is LGHNA and CDR2 YSLEER. The V end was cut by 0 bases, the J end by 7 bases, with 4 bases between. The CDR3 is 13 amino acids. The CDR3 loop is CASSQEGNSPLHF. The DNA of the CDR3 is TGCGCCAGCAGCCAAGAGGGGAATTCACCCCTCCACTTT.

The rearrangement joins TRBV5-1 to TRBJ2-5; D may be TRBD2 (5 bases). V lost 2 bases, J lost 3 bases, and 17 bases lay in between. From germline, CDR1 is SGHRS and CDR2 YFSETQ. The CDR3 extends over 16 amino acids. The CDR3 here is CASSFSSGGTKETQYF. The DNA of the CDR3 is TGCGCCAGCAGCTTTTCAAGCGGAGGCACAAAAGAGACCCAGTACTTC. Full variable domain (missing parts from reference TRBV5-1 and TRBJ2-5): KAGVTQTPRYLIKTRGQQVTLSCSPISGHRSVSWYQQTPGQGLQFLFEYFSETQRNKGNFPGRFSGRQFSNSRSEMNVSTLELGDSALYLCASSFSSGGTKETQYFGPGTRLLVL.

The rearrangement uses TRBV27 and TRBJ2-7; D is ambiguous. CDR3 length: 15 amino acids. The germline V gene has CDR1 MNHEY and CDR2 SMNVEV (reference sequence). V was pared by 4 bases and J by 2 bases, with 15 bases between. The CDR3 coding sequence is TGTGCCAGCAGTTCCCCCAGGTACCCGCCCTACGAGCAGTACTTC. This translates into CASSSPRYPPYEQYF.

The chain combines TRBV9 with TRBJ1-4; no reliable D call. The CDR3 extends over 15 amino acids. Germline V lookup: CDR1 SGDLS, CDR2 YYNGEE. V was clipped by 4 bases and J by 5 bases, with 15 bases between them. CDR3 residues: CASSSSAVQNEKLFF. The CDR3, as DNA: TGTGCCAGCAGCTCCTCAGCCGTGCAGAATGAAAAACTGTTTTTT.

The chain carries TRBV10-2 and TRBJ1-2; D is possibly TRBD1 (5 bases). Trimming stripped 2 bases from V and 4 bases from J, with 11 bases between. Germline V CDR1 and CDR2: WSHSY, SAAADI. CDR3 length equals 14 residues. The CDR3 protein is CASSESQGFYGYTF. The DNA of the CDR3 is TGCGCCAGCAGTGAGAGTCAGGGATTCTATGGCTACACCTTC.

This clone has just a few counts. The rearrangement joins TRBV5-1 to TRBJ1-2, with TRBD1 as a possible D gene (6 bases). In germline, CDR1 is SGHRS, CDR2 YFSETQ. CDR3 length equals 14 residues. Trimming removed 4 bases from V and 3 bases from J, with 13 bases in between. The CDR3 DNA reads as TGCGCCAGCAGCATTTACAGGGCCTACTATGGCTACACCTTC. Its protein product is CASSIYRAYYGYTF.

The chain recombines TRBV27 with TRBJ1-1, with D tentatively TRBD1 (5 bases). V shed 2 bases and J shed 1 base, with 20 bases lying between them. CDR3 size: 18 residues. Germline values: CDR1 MNHEY, CDR2 SMNVEV (reference sequence). This CDR3 reads CASSLTGKIRRGNTEAFF. The CDR3 DNA reads TGTGCCAGCAGTTTAACCGGGAAGATTAGGAGGGGGAACACTGAAGCTTTCTTT.

V is TRBV6-1 and J is TRBJ2-2; the D is unclear. V was shortened by 4 bases and J by 3 bases, with 6 bases between the two germline ends. CDR1 and CDR2 from the germline V gene are MNHNS and SASEGT. The CDR3 has 13 residues. The CDR3 reads CASSGAHTGELFF. The CDR3 bases are TGTGCCAGCAGTGGGGCCCACACCGGGGAGCTGTTTTTT.

Regarding this clone: The sample carries other DNA sequences with the same CDR3. The V and J genes are TRBV30 and TRBJ1-1; perhaps TRBD1 as D (6 bases). The V gene's germline CDR1 is GTSNPN and CDR2 SVGIG (reference sequence). The V end was cut by 3 bases, the J end by 1 base, with 9 bases between. CDR3 length equals 13 residues. This CDR3 reads CAWSRGANTEAFF. As DNA, the CDR3 is TGTGCCTGGAGCAGGGGAGCGAACACTGAAGCTTTCTTT.

In DNA form, the CDR3 reads TGTGCCAGCAGCTCGACAGCGCCGGACCGCTACAATGAGCAGTTCTTC. Residues: CASSSTAPDRYNEQFF. The chain is built from TRBV7-9 and TRBJ2-1, with D perhaps TRBD1 (5 bases). The V end lost 4 bases, the J end lost 3 bases, and 16 bases lay between the germline ends. CDR1 and CDR2 from the germline V gene are SEHNR and FQNEAQ (reference sequence). This CDR3 region has 16 residues.

J is TRBJ2-7 and V is TRBV28; D is possibly TRBD1 (5 bases). Germline CDR1 is MDHEN and CDR2 is SYDVKM. The CDR3 consists of 12 residues. The germline V and J ends were trimmed by 2 bases and 9 bases, with 11 bases remaining between them. The CDR3 protein is CASSLGRAWQYF. CDR3 DNA sequence: TGTGCCAGCAGTTTAGGCAGGGCCTGGCAGTACTTC. The full variable domain, with the rest looked up from reference TRBV28 and TRBJ2-7, is DVKVTQSSRYLVKRTGEKVFLECVQDMDHENMFWYRQDPGLGLRLIYFSYDVKMKEKGDIPEGYSVSREKKERFSLILESASTNQTSMYLCASSLGRAWQYFGPGTRLTVT.

The chain employs TRBV7-9 and TRBJ1-2; D is perhaps TRBD1 (6 bases). V shed 4 bases and J shed 6 bases, with 12 bases lying between them. The CDR3 is 13 residues long. Germline V lookup: CDR1 SEHNR, CDR2 FQNEAQ (reference sequence). The DNA for the CDR3 is TGTGCCAGCAGCTCCGACAGGACTCATGGCTACACCTTC. Translated, it gives CASSSDRTHGYTF.

This clone has just one count. This chain links TRBV10-2 with TRBJ2-7; the D gene is possibly TRBD1 (5 bases). Trimming left V 7 bases short and J 7 bases short, with 20 bases between. The CDR3 is 14 residues long. Germline CDR1 is WSHSY and CDR2 is SAAADI. The CDR3 DNA follows: TGCGCCAGCACCGAGACGGCCAGGGCAGGGGAGCAGTACTTC. This sequence encodes CASTETARAGEQYF.